One sample yielded the 32 T cell receptor beta chains listed below, sequenced in a study of T cells after yellow fever vaccination. TCRdb itself ran the 5' RACE reads through MiXCR, one entry per CDR3 protein. This sample has just under 600,000 distinct CDR3 sequences, with roughly 14% found just once. This specimen consisted of PBMCs, obtained on the day of the yellow fever booster vaccination. These receptors all stem from a man aged 30-40 years who received the YFV17D yellow fever vaccine.

V gene TRBV6-5 combines with J gene TRBJ2-5, with D hard to call. This CDR3 comprises 15 residues. Germline-derived CDR1 and CDR2 are MNHEY and SVGAGI. The germline V and J ends were trimmed by 3 bases and 4 bases, with 15 bases remaining between them. The CDR3 reads CASSYGNSRRETQYF. In nucleotides, the CDR3 is TGTGCCAGCAGTTATGGTAACAGCAGAAGAGAGACCCAGTACTTC.

As regards this clonotype: A single base separates this from a much larger clone, so it may be a read error. The chain carries TRBV5-1 and TRBJ1-2; TRBD1 is a possible D gene (5 bases). The V gene's germline CDR1 is SGHRS and CDR2 YFSETQ. With 0 bases removed from V and 3 bases from J, the gap between germline ends came to 9 bases. The CDR3 extends over 14 amino acids. CDR3 nucleotides: TGCGCCAGCAGCTTGGCCGGGGCGGACTATGGCTACACCTTC. Its translation: CASSLAGADYGYTF.

In this sample, this clonotype turned up a few times. The V and J genes are TRBV4-3 and TRBJ1-1; no firm D call. V lost 3 bases and J lost 1, with 9 bases in between. The CDR3 covers 14 residues. The germline V gene has CDR1 LGHNA and CDR2 YSLEER. This CDR3 reads CASSQEEGNTEAFF. In nucleotides, the CDR3 is TGCGCCAGCAGCCAGGAGGAGGGGAACACTGAAGCTTTCTTT.

This clonotype appeared a few times. This chain links TRBV10-3 with TRBJ1-1, with 7 bases matching TRBD1. The CDR3 spans 11 residues. J was trimmed by 7 bases and V by 4 bases; bases with no gene match: 0. The germline V gene encodes CDR1 ENHRY and CDR2 SYGVKD. This CDR3 reads CAISGDSEAFF. The CDR3 DNA reads as TGTGCCATCAGTGGGGACAGTGAAGCTTTCTTT.

This clonotype was seen a handful of times. CDR3 in DNA: TGTGCCAGCAGCTTAGGCACAGGGAGCACCGGGGAGCTGTTTTTT. Its translation: CASSLGTGSTGELFF. The V gene is TRBV7-6, the J gene TRBJ2-2, with a tentative D call TRBD1 (6 bases). V gave up 1 base and J gave up 4 bases, with 10 bases separating them. CDR1 and CDR2 (germline): SGHVS, FNYEAQ. This CDR3 is 15 amino acids long. The full variable domain, with the rest looked up from reference TRBV7-6 and TRBJ2-2, is GAGVSQSPRYKVTKRGQDVALRCDPISGHVSLYWYRQALGQGPEFLTYFNYEAQQDKSGLPNDRFSAERPEGSISTLTIQRTEQRDSAMYRCASSLGTGSTGELFFGEGSRLTVL.

This clonotype has more than one count but fewer than ten. This sequence joins TRBV24-1 and TRBJ2-3, with TRBD2 matching over 14 bases. Unmatched junction bases numbered 7, after V lost 5 bases and J lost 10 bases. The germline gives CDR1 KGHDR, CDR2 SFDVKD. This CDR3 has 15 amino acids. DNA for the CDR3: TGTGCCACCAGTGTACGGAGGACTAGCGGGAGGTCGCAGTATTTT. Protein product: CATSVRRTSGRSQYF.

This chain uses TRBV6-5 with TRBJ2-2; maybe TRBD1 (6 bases). V was clipped by 2 bases and J by 2 bases, with 12 bases between them. The CDR3 totals 16 residues. The germline V gene has CDR1 MNHEY and CDR2 SVGAGI. The CDR3 nucleotides are TGTGCCAGCAGTTACGATTCAGGGGTAAACACCGGGGAGCTGTTTTTT. It yields the protein CASSYDSGVNTGELFF.

In this sample, this clonotype turned up a few times. The chain links TRBV28 to TRBJ2-1; D is undetermined. Germline lookup yields CDR1 MDHEN and CDR2 SYDVKM. The CDR3 contains 11 residues. The V and J ends lost 3 bases and 8 bases respectively, with 5 bases between them. CDR3 DNA sequence: TGTGCCAGCAGTTTTATGTATGAGCAGTTCTTC. Its protein product is CASSFMYEQFF.

The DNA for the CDR3 is TGTGCCAGCAGCCAGGTAGCGGGAGCCTCCTACGAGCAGTACTTC. Translating gives CASSQVAGASYEQYF. This sequence joins TRBV4-2 and TRBJ2-7; TRBD2 matches 9 bases. This CDR3 contains 15 residues. J lost 0 bases, V lost 3 bases, and 3 bases had no gene match. Germline CDR1 is LGHNA and CDR2 is YNFKEQ.

The rearrangement uses TRBV20-1 and TRBJ2-7; D may correspond to TRBD1 or TRBD2 (6 bases each). This CDR3 has 13 residues. Germline lookup yields CDR1 DFQATT and CDR2 SNEGSKA (reference sequence). The V and J ends lost 5 bases and 2 bases respectively, with 13 bases between them. The CDR3 DNA sequence: TGCAGTGCTCCGGGGGCGGTACCCTACGAGCAGTACTTC. Translation: CSAPGAVPYEQYF.

In its sample, this clonotype was seen many times. The CDR3, as DNA: TGTGCCAGCAGCGTACGGCAGGGAAGCACAGATACGCAGTATTTT. Translation: CASSVRQGSTDTQYF. The chain links TRBV9 to TRBJ2-3; maybe TRBD1 (5 bases). This CDR3 is 15 amino acids long. Per germline, CDR1 SGDLS and CDR2 YYNGEE. The ends were cut back, 1 base at V and 0 bases at J, with 9 bases in the middle. Supplemented by reference TRBV9 and TRBJ2-3, the full variable domain reads DSGVTQTPKHLITATGQRVTLRCSPRSGDLSVYWYQQSLDQGLQFLIQYYNGEERAKGNILERFSAQQFPDLHSELNLSSLELGDSALYFCASSVRQGSTDTQYFGPGTRLTVL.

There are a few counts of this clonotype. The chain links TRBV7-2 to TRBJ2-2; TRBD1 matches at 10 bases. Germline V gene sequence: CDR1 SGHTA, CDR2 FQGNSA. The ends lost 4 bases at V and 3 bases at J; junction bases unmatched: 8. The CDR3 has 17 amino acids. CDR3 in DNA: TGTGCCAGCAGCTCGAGACAGGGGGCAAAGTACACCGGGGAGCTGTTTTTT. The encoded protein is CASSSRQGAKYTGELFF.

The chain employs TRBV20-1 and TRBJ2-7; the match to TRBD2 covers 9 bases. Per germline, CDR1 DFQATT and CDR2 SNEGSKA (reference sequence). There are 17 residues in the CDR3. With V trimmed by 0 bases and J by 2 bases, 11 bases remained unmatched. The CDR3 sequence is CSARDSQKAGGPYEQYF. The CDR3 DNA reads as TGCAGTGCTAGAGATTCACAAAAAGCGGGAGGTCCCTACGAGCAGTACTTC.

This sequence joins TRBV27 and TRBJ2-3; D might be TRBD2 (6 bases). Germline-derived CDR1 and CDR2 are MNHEY and SMNVEV (reference sequence). Trimming took 2 bases from V and 2 from J, leaving 11 bases between them. The CDR3 is made up of 15 amino acids. CDR3 residues: CASSLHSGVTDTQYF. The CDR3 DNA reads as TGTGCCAGCAGTTTACATAGCGGCGTCACAGATACGCAGTATTTT.

This clonotype has a handful of counts. The V gene is TRBV24-1, the J gene TRBJ2-3; 10 bases agree with TRBD2. This CDR3 has 20 amino acids. The germline CDR1 and CDR2 sequences are KGHDR and SFDVKD. V was clipped by 7 bases and J by 6 bases; unmatched bases: 24. CDR3 loop: CATRERGGLSHESTGDTQYF. The CDR3 region has the DNA TGTGCCACCAGGGAGCGGGGGGGCTTAAGTCATGAATCCACAGGGGATACGCAGTATTTT.

The CDR3 spells CASSLLAVGEQFF. Written as DNA, the CDR3 is TGTGCCAGCAGTTTACTAGCGGTTGGTGAGCAGTTCTTC. The chain carries TRBV6-2 or TRBV6-3 and TRBJ2-1; 8 bases are a match to TRBD2. V was clipped by 4 bases and J by 9 bases; unmatched bases: 5. CDR1 and CDR2 from the germline V gene are MNHEY and SVGEGT. The CDR3 has 13 residues.

The rearrangement joins TRBV27 to TRBJ1-5; 7 bases are shared with TRBD1. In germline, CDR1 is MNHEY, CDR2 SMNVEV (reference sequence). V dropped 4 bases and J dropped 5; count of bases not matched to a gene: 8. The CDR3 contains 15 residues. The CDR3 is CASSSMRDRHQPQHF. CDR3 nucleotide sequence: TGTGCCAGCAGTTCGATGAGGGACAGACATCAGCCCCAGCATTTT.

The gene calls are TRBV9 and TRBJ2-1; tentatively, D is TRBD1 (5 bases). Trimming cost V 0 bases and J 5 bases, with 12 bases left between them. The CDR3 covers 15 residues. Germline values: CDR1 SGDLS, CDR2 YYNGEE. CDR3 protein: CASSVVAGNNNEQFF. CDR3 DNA sequence: TGTGCCAGCAGCGTAGTGGCAGGGAACAACAATGAGCAGTTCTTC. Full variable domain (remainder filled in from reference TRBV9 and TRBJ2-1): DSGVTQTPKHLITATGQRVTLRCSPRSGDLSVYWYQQSLDQGLQFLIQYYNGEERAKGNILERFSAQQFPDLHSELNLSSLELGDSALYFCASSVVAGNNNEQFFGPGTRLTVL.

In this sample, this clonotype turned up a few times. The CDR3 DNA sequence: TGCGCCAGCAGCCAAGAGAGGGGGGACTATGGCTACACCTTC. This gives the protein CASSQERGDYGYTF. This rearrangement joins TRBV4-3 to TRBJ1-2, with a possible D match to TRBD1 (6 bases). V lost 0 bases and J 3 bases, leaving 8 bases between the germline ends. The germline CDR1 and CDR2 sequences are LGHNA and YSLEER. The CDR3 loop spans 14 amino acids.

This clonotype was counted a few times. J is TRBJ2-7 and V is TRBV7-9, with 10 bases lining up with TRBD2. After removal of 5 bases from V and 2 bases from J, the junction contained 3 bases not matched to a gene. Germline-derived CDR1 and CDR2 are SEHNR and FQNEAQ (reference sequence). CDR3 length: 14 amino acids. In DNA form, the CDR3 reads TGTGCCAGCAGCCGTAGCGGGAGGCCCTACGAGCAGTACTTC. This codes for CASSRSGRPYEQYF.

The chain uses TRBV4-2 and TRBJ2-7; D unclear. The germline V gene has CDR1 LGHNA and CDR2 YNFKEQ. V was shortened by 8 bases and J by 0 bases, with 14 bases between the two germline ends. The CDR3 consists of 14 residues. CDR3 DNA: TGTGCCAGCCAGAGCCAGCCTAGCTCCTACGAGCAGTACTTC. It codes for CASQSQPSSYEQYF.

The chain has TRBV29-1 and TRBJ2-2; 7 bases map to TRBD1. CDR1 and CDR2 (germline): SQVTM, ANQGSEA. V lost 6 bases, J lost 4 bases, and 5 bases stayed unmatched. This CDR3 is built from 13 residues. The CDR3 nucleotides are TGCAGCGTACAACAGGGGACCACCGGGGAGCTGTTTTTT. It codes for CSVQQGTTGELFF.

This clonotype appeared a few times. J is TRBJ2-1 and V is TRBV20-1, with D uncertain. V was clipped by 3 bases and J by 0 bases, with 12 bases between them. The CDR3 is made up of 15 amino acids. Germline CDR1 and CDR2: DFQATT and SNEGSKA (reference sequence). The CDR3: CSARGIISSYNEQFF. Written as DNA, the CDR3 is TGCAGTGCTAGGGGTATAATATCCTCCTACAATGAGCAGTTCTTC.

The rearrangement joins TRBV20-1 to TRBJ2-5, with D possibly matching TRBD2 (5 bases). V dropped 5 bases and J dropped 3 bases, with 19 bases sitting between them. The CDR3 covers 15 residues. Per the germline V gene, CDR1 is DFQATT and CDR2 is SNEGSKA (reference sequence). The CDR3 DNA follows: TGCAGTGCTGAGGACTTGGCGCGAGCCAAAGAGACCCAGTACTTC. Its protein product is CSAEDLARAKETQYF.

The V gene is TRBV12-3 or TRBV12-4, the J gene TRBJ1-4; 8 bases are a match to TRBD1. The CDR3 is 15 residues long. After removal of 3 bases from V and 7 bases from J, the junction contained 7 bases not matched to a gene. CDR3 loop: CASSFSAGGSEKLFF. The DNA for the CDR3 is TGTGCCAGCAGTTTTAGTGCAGGGGGCAGTGAAAAACTGTTTTTT.

This chain connects TRBV19 to TRBJ2-5, with a tentative D call TRBD2 (6 bases). The germline V gene encodes CDR1 LNHDA and CDR2 SQIVND (reference sequence). Trimming left V 9 bases short and J 5 bases short, with 13 bases between. This CDR3 spans 12 amino acids. CDR3: CASGGTQETQYF. CDR3 nucleotide sequence: TGTGCCAGCGGAGGGACGCAGGAGACCCAGTACTTC.

The chain is built from TRBV20-1 and TRBJ1-1, with D hard to call. Germline CDR1 is DFQATT and CDR2 is SNEGSKA (reference sequence). V was cut by 0 bases and J by 5 bases, with 16 bases left in between. This CDR3 comprises 15 residues. The CDR3 nucleotides are TGCAGTGCTAGAGATCCAACGATTTTAAAAACTGAAGCTTTCTTT. It encodes CSARDPTILKTEAFF.

In its sample, this clonotype was seen a few times. The chain is built from TRBV7-9 and TRBJ1-3; weak D call: TRBD1 (6 bases). Between the trimmed V and J ends, which lost 5 bases and 3 bases, there was a span of 14 bases. The CDR3 runs to 15 residues. Germline assignment: CDR1 SEHNR and CDR2 FQNEAQ (reference sequence). CDR3 protein: CASSTTGRGGNTIYF. Written as DNA, the CDR3 is TGTGCCAGCAGCACCACAGGGAGAGGTGGAAACACCATATATTTT.

This clonotype was counted only a few times. The chain links TRBV12-3 or TRBV12-4 to TRBJ2-7, with 11 positions matching TRBD1. J was trimmed by 5 bases and V by 5 bases; bases with no gene match: 2. This CDR3 has 13 amino acids. CDR3 sequence (DNA): TGTGCCAGCAGTGGACAGGGGGCCAACGAGCAGTACTTC. This translates into CASSGQGANEQYF.

This clonotype turned up a few times. CDR3 in amino acids: CASRFSGTGELFF. In DNA form, the CDR3 reads TGTGCCAGCAGGTTCTCTGGCACCGGGGAGCTGTTTTTT. The chain uses TRBV6-5 and TRBJ2-2, with D unresolved. CDR3 size: 13 residues. Germline V gives CDR1 MNHEY, CDR2 SVGAGI. V dropped 6 bases and J dropped 4 bases, with 9 bases sitting between them.

This clonotype was recorded many times. The rearrangement uses TRBV20-1 and TRBJ1-1, with D possibly TRBD1 on 5 matching bases. Trimming shortened V by 0 bases and J by 13 bases, and 15 bases separated the two germline ends. The CDR3 runs to 12 residues. Germline V lookup: CDR1 DFQATT, CDR2 SNEGSKA (reference sequence). CDR3 coding DNA: TGCAGTGCTAGAGATAGGGGCAGGGTTGGTTTCTTT. Translated: CSARDRGRVGFF.

This chain uses TRBV20-1 with TRBJ2-2, with D tentatively TRBD2 (5 bases). Germline loops: CDR1 DFQATT, CDR2 SNEGSKA (reference sequence). V lost 5 bases and J 7 bases, leaving 14 bases between the germline ends. This CDR3 is built from 13 residues. The CDR3 spells CSAGLSGVGELFF. DNA for the CDR3: TGCAGTGCTGGACTGTCCGGTGTCGGGGAGCTGTTTTTT.